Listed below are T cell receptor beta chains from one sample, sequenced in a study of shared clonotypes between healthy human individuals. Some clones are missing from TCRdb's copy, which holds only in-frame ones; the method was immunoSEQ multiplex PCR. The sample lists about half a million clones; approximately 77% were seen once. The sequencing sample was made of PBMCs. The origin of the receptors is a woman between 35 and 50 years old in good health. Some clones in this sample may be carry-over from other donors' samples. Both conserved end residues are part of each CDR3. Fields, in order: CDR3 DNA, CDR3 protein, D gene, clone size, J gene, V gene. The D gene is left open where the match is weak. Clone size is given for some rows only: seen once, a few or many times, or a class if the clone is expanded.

TGCGCCAGCAGCCTCTATACCGCCCAAGAGACCCAGTACTTC | CASSLYTAQETQYF | NA | NA | TRBJ2-5 | TRBV5-1
TGTGCCAGCAGTAACTTGGGACAGGGGTTCGGGGAGACCCAGTACTTC | CASSNLGQGFGETQYF | TRBD1 | NA | TRBJ2-5 | TRBV27
TGTGCCAGCAGTTTATCTGATGGGGGGGACTACGAGCAGTACTTC | CASSLSDGGDYEQYF | TRBD2 | NA | TRBJ2-7 | TRBV27
TGTGCCAGCAGTGATGGCGGATACAATGAGCAGTTCTTC | CASSDGGYNEQFF | NA | few | TRBJ2-1 | TRBV27
TGTGCCAGCAGCTTAGAGGTCGCATACTCTGGGGCCAACGTCCTGACTTTC | CASSLEVAYSGANVLTF | NA | once | TRBJ2-6 | TRBV7-8
TGTGCCAGCAGTTTCGGGACTCTTGGGACCCAGTACTTC | CASSFGTLGTQYF | NA | NA | TRBJ2-5 | TRBV28
TGTGCCAGCTCACCTGGGTACAGCACAGATACGCAGTATTTT | CASSPGYSTDTQYF | NA | NA | TRBJ2-3 | TRBV18
TGTGCCAGCAGTTCTCCGGGGAAGCTGTGGGAAGCTTTCTTT | CASSSPGKLWEAFF | NA | once | TRBJ1-1 | TRBV6-5
TGTGCCAGCAGCTTACAAGAGGGTGGCTACACCTTC | CASSLQEGGYTF | NA | NA | TRBJ1-2 | TRBV7-9
TGTGCCAGCAGCTTGGGAGGGGCTAGCACAGATACGCAGTATTTT | CASSLGGASTDTQYF | NA | NA | TRBJ2-3 | TRBV5-4
TGTGCCAGCAGCGTGGGACTAGCGGGAGGGCCGAACACCGGGGAGCTGTTTTTT | CASSVGLAGGPNTGELFF | TRBD2 | NA | TRBJ2-2 | TRBV9
TGTGCCAGCAGTGTGGGTGGTTCCCAAGAGACCCAGTACTTC | CASSVGGSQETQYF | NA | once | TRBJ2-5 | TRBV25-1
TGTGCCAGCAGCTTGGGCCTGGGGGAAAAACTGTTTTTT | CASSLGLGEKLFF | NA | NA | TRBJ1-4 | TRBV7-9
TGCGCCAGCAGCCGGGACAGCTACAATGAGCAGTTCTTC | CASSRDSYNEQFF | TRBD1 | NA | TRBJ2-1 | TRBV5-1
TGTGCCTGGACCCCGGGAGGGGGGGTCACCGGGGAGCTGTTTTTT | CAWTPGGGVTGELFF | TRBD2 | NA | TRBJ2-2 | TRBV30
TGTGCCAGCAGCGTAAACTCTAGAGAAAACTCCTACGAGCAGTACTTC | CASSVNSRENSYEQYF | NA | NA | TRBJ2-7 | TRBV9
TGTGCCAGCAGTTCCGGGACCTTGGGGATAGGTGAAGCTTTCTTT | CASSSGTLGIGEAFF | NA | NA | TRBJ1-1 | TRBV28